This TCR beta chain was retrieved from a study of blood T cell repertoires in COVID-19 (dated by TCRdb to 2018 to 2020). Regarding the study in general: Samples covering the acute and convalescent phases of COVID-19 were provided by collaborators in the United States, Italy and Spain. Samples were obtained from the ongoing ImmuneRACE study (first 160 participants) and from about 1,300 subjects provided by 6 global collaborators. Where HLA class I and class II types were available, the types were taken from metadata supplied by the sample provider, not from assay-based typing. The repertoires were made available in a free public database intended to serve as a resource for research on the immune response to SARS-CoV-2. The material from the prospective study consisted of cDNA or gDNA derived from T cells, B-cell-depleted T cells, or PBMCs. Deeply sampled blood TCRbeta repertoires from subjects exposed to, actively infected with, or recovered from COVID-19 were included in the dataset. Sample metadata almost always included a de-identified subject ID, COVID-19 status, age in years and sex.

Concerning this clone itself: Its antigen has not been determined. Per-base quality was not reported, and no clone a single base away is much larger than it.

TCRbeta CDR3 regions were amplified from genomic DNA by means of the immunoSEQ Assay, a bias-controlled multiplex PCR. In the paper's pipeline: Within the assay, amplification of reference gene primers was used to estimate how many nucleated cells each sample contained. Sequence reads were collapsed and filtered to measure the absolute abundance of every unique TCRbeta CDR3 rearrangement. For each sample, productive Simpson clonality was calculated as the square root of Simpson's diversity index over productive rearrangements. In its TCRdb copy, this immuneACCESS table keeps in-frame sequences only and misses some clones. Where compared with another copy, unresolved V genes explain less than half of these, and the others have no known cause. V and J calls and clone size are given by that table; D and trimming were obtained from the DNA. This sample lists 150,000 or so clones; roughly 83% were detected once. Of the sample, roughly 4.9% falls within the top ten clones.

Points the paper makes about the study in general: The amount of clinical and demographic metadata varied by source and participant and was provided uncurated.

Enrolling through a virtual design, the prospective study's participants ranged in age from roughly 18 to 100 years and lived across about two dozen United States geographic areas. In the prospective study, cohorts were assigned on the basis of participant-reported clinical history obtained from a screening survey and a study questionnaire. Exposed participants had been in contact with someone with a PCR-confirmed or clinician-diagnosed COVID-19 case within 2 weeks of study entry. Mobile phlebotomists in the prospective study collected whole blood, serum and a nasopharyngeal or oropharyngeal swab from every participant. Over a 2-month period, participants in the prospective study had the option of providing additional blood draws and questionnaires. Before DNA extraction, blood samples from the prospective study were shipped at room temperature or frozen. Trimming costs V 4 bases and J 4 bases, and their ends lie 18 bases apart. CDR1 is given as LGHDT and CDR2 as YNNKEL, both from the germline V gene (reference sequence). From cysteine to phenylalanine, the CDR3 is 16 amino acids long. Only the CDR3 DNA is retained, 48 bases long and in frame from the first base.

The chain is made from TRBV3-1 (or the pseudogene TRBV3-2) and TRBJ2-3; a tentative D call is TRBD2 (5 bases match). This sequence originates from a man aged 70 or older who had been exposed to COVID-19. Sample: PBMCs or T cells enriched from blood (not recorded which). The nucleotide sequence is TGTGCCAGCAGCCCAATAGCGTCCGGTAGTGCAGATACGCAGTATTTT. Translated, this is CASSPIASGSADTQYF.